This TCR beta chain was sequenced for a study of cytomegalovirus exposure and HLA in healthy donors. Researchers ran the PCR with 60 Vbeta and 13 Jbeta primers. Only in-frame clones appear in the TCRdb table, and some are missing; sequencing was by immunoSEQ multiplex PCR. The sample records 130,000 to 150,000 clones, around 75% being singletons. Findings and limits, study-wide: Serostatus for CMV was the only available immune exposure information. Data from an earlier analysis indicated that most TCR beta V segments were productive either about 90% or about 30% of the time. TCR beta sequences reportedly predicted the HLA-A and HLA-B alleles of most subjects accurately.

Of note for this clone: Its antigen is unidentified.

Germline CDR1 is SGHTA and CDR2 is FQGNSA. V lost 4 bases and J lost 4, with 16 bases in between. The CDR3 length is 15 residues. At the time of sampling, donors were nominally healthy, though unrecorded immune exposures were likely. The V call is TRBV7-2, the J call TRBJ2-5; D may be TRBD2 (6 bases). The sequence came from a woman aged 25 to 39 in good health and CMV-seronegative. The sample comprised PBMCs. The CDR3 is CASSSGSQTRETQYF. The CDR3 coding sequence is TGTGCCAGCAGCTCCGGGAGCCAGACCCGAGAGACCCAGTACTTC.